This T cell receptor (beta chain) was profiled in a study of low-dose radiotherapy and immunotherapy resistance in tumors. The wider study: Aspirin was administered orally at 300 mg daily for four cycles, commencing on cycle 1 day 1. TRAV- and TRBV-specific primers, spanning alpha and beta chains, primed first-strand cDNA.

TCR amplification ran approximately 20 PCR cycles using constant-region and V-primer adapter primers. TCRdb re-called the reads with MiXCR, one entry per CDR3 protein. The profile covers about 50,000 distinct CDR3 sequences, with 12% appearing a single time and roughly 6.2% taken by the ten largest. Time point given: before trial treatment. Inclusion covered patients whose advanced solid tumors lacked tumor-infiltrating lymphocytes. Trimming shortened V by 0 bases and J by 0 bases, and 6 bases separated the two germline ends. This CDR3 spans 15 amino acids. Germline assignment: CDR1 GTSNPN and CDR2 SVGIG (reference sequence). This clonotype occurred many times.

The receptor comes from a female donor with ovarian cancer. The chain is built from TRBV30 and TRBJ2-6, with D hard to call. The input for sequencing was PBMCs, taken before treatment. CDR3 bases: TGTGCCTGGAGTGTTGGGTACTCTGGGGCCAACGTCCTGACTTTC. The encoded protein is CAWSVGYSGANVLTF.